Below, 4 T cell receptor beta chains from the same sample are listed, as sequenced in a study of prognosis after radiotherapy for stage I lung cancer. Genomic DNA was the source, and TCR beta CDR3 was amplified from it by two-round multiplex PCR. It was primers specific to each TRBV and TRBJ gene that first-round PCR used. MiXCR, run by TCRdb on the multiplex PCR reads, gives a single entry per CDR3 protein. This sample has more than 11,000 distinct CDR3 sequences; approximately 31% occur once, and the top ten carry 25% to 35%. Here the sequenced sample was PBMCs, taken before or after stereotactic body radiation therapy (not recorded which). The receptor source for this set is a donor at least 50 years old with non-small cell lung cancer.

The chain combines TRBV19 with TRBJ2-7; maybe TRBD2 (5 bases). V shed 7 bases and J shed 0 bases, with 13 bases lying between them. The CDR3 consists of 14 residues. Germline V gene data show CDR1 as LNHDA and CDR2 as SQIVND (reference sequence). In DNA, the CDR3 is TGTGCCAGTATTCGGCTAGCCCACTCCTACGAGCAGTACTTC. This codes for CASIRLAHSYEQYF. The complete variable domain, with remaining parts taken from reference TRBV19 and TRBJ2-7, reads DGGITQSPKYLFRKEGQNVTLSCEQNLNHDAMYWYRQDPGQGLRLIYYSQIVNDFQKGDIAEGYSVSREKKESFPLTVTSAQKNPTAFYLCASIRLAHSYEQYFGPGTRLTVT.

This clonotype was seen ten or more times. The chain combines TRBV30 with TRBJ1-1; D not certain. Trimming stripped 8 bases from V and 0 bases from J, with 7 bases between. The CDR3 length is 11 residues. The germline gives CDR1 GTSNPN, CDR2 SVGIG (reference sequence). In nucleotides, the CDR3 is TGTGCCGCCAATTTGAACACTGAAGCTTTCTTT. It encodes CAANLNTEAFF.

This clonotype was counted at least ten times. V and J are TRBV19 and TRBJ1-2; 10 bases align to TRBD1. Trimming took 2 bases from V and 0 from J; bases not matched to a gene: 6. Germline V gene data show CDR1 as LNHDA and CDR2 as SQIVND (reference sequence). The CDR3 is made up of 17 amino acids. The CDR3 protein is CASSIKTGGSANYGYTF. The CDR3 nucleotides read TGTGCCAGTAGTATAAAGACAGGGGGCTCAGCTAACTATGGCTACACCTTC.

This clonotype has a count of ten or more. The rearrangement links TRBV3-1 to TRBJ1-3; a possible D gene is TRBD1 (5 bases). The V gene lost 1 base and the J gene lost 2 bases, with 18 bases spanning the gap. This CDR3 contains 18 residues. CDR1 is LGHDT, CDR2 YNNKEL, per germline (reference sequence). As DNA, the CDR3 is TGTGCCAGCAGCCAAGGTTTATCCGGCGGAGGGGCTGGAAACACCATATATTTT. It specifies CASSQGLSGGGAGNTIYF.